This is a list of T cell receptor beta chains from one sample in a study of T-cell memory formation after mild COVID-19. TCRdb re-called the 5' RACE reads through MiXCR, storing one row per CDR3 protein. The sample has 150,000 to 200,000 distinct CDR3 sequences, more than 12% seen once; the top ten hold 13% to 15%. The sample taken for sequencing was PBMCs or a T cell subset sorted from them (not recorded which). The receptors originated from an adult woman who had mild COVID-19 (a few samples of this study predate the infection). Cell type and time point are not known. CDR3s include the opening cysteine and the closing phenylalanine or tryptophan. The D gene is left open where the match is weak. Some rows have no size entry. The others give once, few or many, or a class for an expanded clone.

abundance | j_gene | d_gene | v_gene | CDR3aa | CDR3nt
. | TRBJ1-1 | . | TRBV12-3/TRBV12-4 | CASSERQAWDTEAFF | TGTGCCAGCAGTGAACGGCAGGCCTGGGACACTGAAGCTTTCTTT
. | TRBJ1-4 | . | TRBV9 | CASSVDLGNEKLFF | TGTGCCAGCAGCGTAGATTTAGGGAACGAAAAACTGTTTTTT
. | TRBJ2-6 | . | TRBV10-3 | CAISRGDGANVLTF | TGTGCCATCAGCCGGGGCGATGGGGCCAACGTCCTGACTTTC
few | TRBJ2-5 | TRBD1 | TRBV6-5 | CASSYLDRGQETQYF | TGTGCCAGCAGTTACCTGGACAGGGGCCAAGAGACCCAGTACTTC
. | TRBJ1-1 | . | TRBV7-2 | CASSLVFRVDTEAFF | TGTGCCAGCAGCTTAGTCTTTAGAGTGGACACTGAAGCTTTCTTT
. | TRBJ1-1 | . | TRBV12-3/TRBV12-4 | CASSLVPGEKSEAFF | TGTGCCAGCAGTTTAGTGCCAGGGGAGAAGTCTGAAGCTTTCTTT
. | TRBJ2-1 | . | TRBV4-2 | CASSGDLDYNEQFF | TGTGCCAGCAGCGGGGACTTGGACTACAATGAGCAGTTCTTC
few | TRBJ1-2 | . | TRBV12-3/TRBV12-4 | CASSFGGYGYTF | TGTGCCAGCAGTTTCGGGGGGTATGGCTACACCTTC
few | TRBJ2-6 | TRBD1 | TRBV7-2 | CASSRLTGLKNSGANVLTF | TGTGCCAGCAGCCGACTGACAGGGCTTAAAAACTCTGGGGCCAACGTCCTGACTTTC
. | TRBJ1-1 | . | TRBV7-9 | CASSPPLRRNEAFF | TGTGCCAGCAGCCCCCCCCTTAGGAGGAATGAAGCTTTCTTT
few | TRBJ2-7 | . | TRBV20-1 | CSARSLRDFAYEQYF | TGCAGTGCTAGATCTCTCCGGGACTTTGCCTACGAGCAGTACTTC
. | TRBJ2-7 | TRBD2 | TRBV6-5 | CASSLDPGLEYYEQYF | TGTGCCAGCAGCCTCGATCCGGGACTAGAGTACTACGAGCAGTACTTC
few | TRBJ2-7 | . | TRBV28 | CASSLPDRQYEQYF | TGTGCCAGCAGTTTACCCGACAGGCAGTACGAGCAGTACTTC
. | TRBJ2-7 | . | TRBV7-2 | CASSLAAGEGHEQYF | TGTGCCAGCAGCTTAGCGGCAGGGGAAGGCCACGAGCAGTACTTC
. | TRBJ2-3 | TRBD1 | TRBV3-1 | CASSRDRFTDTQYF | TGTGCCAGCAGCCGGGACAGGTTCACAGATACGCAGTATTTT
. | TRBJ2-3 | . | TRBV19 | CATQLAGASTDTQYF | TGTGCCACCCAACTCGCAGGGGCTAGCACAGATACGCAGTATTTT
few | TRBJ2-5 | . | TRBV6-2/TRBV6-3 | CASSFKFAGMEETQYF | TGTGCCAGCAGTTTTAAGTTTGCGGGGATGGAAGAGACCCAGTACTTC
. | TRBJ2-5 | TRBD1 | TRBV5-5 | CASRLDRVRGTQYF | TGTGCCAGCAGACTGGACAGGGTTCGGGGGACCCAGTACTTC
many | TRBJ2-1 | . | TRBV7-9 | CASSPREGSSYNEQFF | TGTGCCAGCAGCCCGCGAGAAGGGAGCTCCTACAATGAGCAGTTCTTC
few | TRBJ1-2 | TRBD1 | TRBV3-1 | CASSQDLSAGGGYTF | TGTGCCAGCAGCCAAGATCTGTCGGCAGGGGGTGGCTACACCTTC
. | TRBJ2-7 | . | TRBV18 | CASSPPSYEQYF | TGTGCCAGCTCACCACCTTCCTACGAGCAGTACTTC
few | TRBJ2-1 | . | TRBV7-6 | CASSLTQKGVYNEQFF | TGTGCCAGCAGCTTGACGCAGAAGGGGGTCTACAATGAGCAGTTCTTC
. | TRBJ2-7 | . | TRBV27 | CASSPGLNLYEQYF | TGTGCCAGCAGCCCCGGACTAAACCTTTACGAGCAGTACTTC
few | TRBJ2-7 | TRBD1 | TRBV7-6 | CASSLTGQGSYEQYF | TGTGCCAGCAGCTTAACGGGACAGGGGTCCTACGAGCAGTACTTC
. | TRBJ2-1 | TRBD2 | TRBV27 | CASSARLAGGFNEQFF | TGTGCCAGCAGTGCCCGACTAGCGGGAGGGTTCAATGAGCAGTTCTTC
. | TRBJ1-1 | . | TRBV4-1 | CASSQWANTEAFF | TGCGCCAGCAGCCAGTGGGCCAACACTGAAGCTTTCTTT
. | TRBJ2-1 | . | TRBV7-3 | CASSLNGGANEQFF | TGTGCCAGCAGCTTAAACGGTGGGGCCAATGAGCAGTTCTTC
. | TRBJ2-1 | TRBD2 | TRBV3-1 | CASSRTSGYYNEQFF | TGTGCCAGCAGTCGGACTAGCGGGTATTACAATGAGCAGTTCTTC
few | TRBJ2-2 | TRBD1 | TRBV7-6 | CASSKQGASNTGELFF | TGTGCCAGCAGCAAACAGGGGGCCTCGAACACCGGGGAGCTGTTTTTT
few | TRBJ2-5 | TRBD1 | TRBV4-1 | CASSQAGTGGETQYF | TGCGCCAGCAGCCAAGCCGGGACAGGCGGCGAGACCCAGTACTTC
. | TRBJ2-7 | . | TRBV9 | CASSVGGSRYEQYF | TGTGCCAGCAGCGTAGGGGGGAGTCGGTACGAGCAGTACTTC
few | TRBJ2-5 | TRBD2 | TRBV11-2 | CASSFGLAGSQETQYF | TGTGCCAGCAGCTTCGGACTAGCGGGATCCCAAGAGACCCAGTACTTC
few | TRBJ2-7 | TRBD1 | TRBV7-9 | CASSLGQGVTYEQYF | TGTGCCAGCAGCCTAGGACAGGGCGTGACGTACGAGCAGTACTTC
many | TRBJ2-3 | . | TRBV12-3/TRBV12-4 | CASRLGAFTDTQYF | TGTGCCAGCAGGTTAGGAGCTTTCACAGATACGCAGTATTTT
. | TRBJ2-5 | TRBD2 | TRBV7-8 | CASSSRRLAGLQETQYF | TGTGCCAGCAGCTCCAGGCGGCTAGCGGGCCTCCAAGAGACCCAGTACTTC
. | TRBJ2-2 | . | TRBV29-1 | CSVLNRNTGELFF | TGCAGCGTTTTGAACAGGAACACCGGGGAGCTGTTTTTT
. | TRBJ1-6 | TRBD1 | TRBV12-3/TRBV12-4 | CASSWTGTNSPLHF | TGTGCCAGCAGTTGGACAGGGACGAATTCACCCCTCCACTTT
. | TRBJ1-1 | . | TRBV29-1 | CSAIRDPTAEAFF | TGCAGCGCAATCCGGGATCCGACCGCTGAAGCTTTCTTT
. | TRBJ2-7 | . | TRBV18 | CASSLRESGEQYF | TGTGCCAGCTCACTTCGGGAGAGTGGGGAGCAGTACTTC
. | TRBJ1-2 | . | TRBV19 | CASSISRGWANYGYTF | TGTGCCAGTAGTATATCCCGCGGGTGGGCTAACTATGGCTACACCTTC
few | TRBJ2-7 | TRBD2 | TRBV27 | CASSLSGLAGIYEQYF | TGTGCCAGCAGTTTATCCGGACTAGCGGGGATCTACGAGCAGTACTTC
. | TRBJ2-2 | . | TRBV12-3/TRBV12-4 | CASSTRENGELFF | TGTGCCAGCAGCACCAGAGAAAACGGGGAGCTGTTTTTT
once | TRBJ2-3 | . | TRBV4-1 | CASSPYPADTQYF | TGCGCCAGCAGCCCCTACCCGGCAGATACGCAGTATTTT
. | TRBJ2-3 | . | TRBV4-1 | CASKRSSGEEDTQYF | TGCGCCAGCAAGCGTAGCTCGGGGGAGGAGGATACGCAGTATTTT
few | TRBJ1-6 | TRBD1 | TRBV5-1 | CASSLAKGAGGNSPLHF | TGCGCCAGCAGCTTGGCCAAGGGGGCCGGGGGAAATTCACCCCTCCACTTT
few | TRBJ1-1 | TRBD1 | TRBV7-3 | CASSFTGGGTEAFF | TGTGCCAGCAGCTTTACAGGGGGCGGTACTGAAGCTTTCTTT
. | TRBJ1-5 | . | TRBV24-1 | CATSDLGQQPQHF | TGTGCCACCAGTGATTTGGGACAACAGCCCCAGCATTTT
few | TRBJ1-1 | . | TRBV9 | CASSVDNANTEAFF | TGTGCCAGCAGCGTAGACAACGCTAACACTGAAGCTTTCTTT
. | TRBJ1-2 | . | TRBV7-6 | CASSLASREDYGYTF | TGTGCCAGCAGCTTAGCCTCCAGGGAGGACTATGGCTACACCTTC
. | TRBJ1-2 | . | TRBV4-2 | CASSQDRTASNYGYTF | TGTGCCAGCAGCCAAGACCGGACAGCCTCTAACTATGGCTACACCTTC
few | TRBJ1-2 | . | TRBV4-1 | CASSQARAGSGYTF | TGCGCCAGCAGCCAGGCGAGGGCAGGGAGTGGCTACACCTTC
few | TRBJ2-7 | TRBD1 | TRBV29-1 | CSVGLDRDHEQYF | TGCAGCGTTGGATTGGACAGGGACCACGAGCAGTACTTC
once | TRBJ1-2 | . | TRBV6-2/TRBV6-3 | CASSYSQSYGYTF | TGTGCCAGCAGTTACTCGCAGTCCTATGGCTACACCTTC
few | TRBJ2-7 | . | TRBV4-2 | CASSQGEAYEQYF | TGTGCCAGCAGCCAAGGTGAGGCCTACGAGCAGTACTTC